These 2 T cell receptor beta chains came from one sample sequenced in a study of shared clonotypes between healthy human individuals. Sequencing was performed with immunoSEQ multiplex PCR; in TCRdb, only in-frame clones are kept and a portion is missing. This sample has more than 2 million clones, with around 96% found just once. Terminally differentiated effector memory CD45RA+ cells were left out of the naive CD8 fraction, which was CD45RO-negative and positively selected for CCR7. The sequenced material came from naive CD8+ T cells sorted from blood. These receptors were taken from a man aged 18 to 35 in good health.

This chain joins TRBV4-3 and TRBJ2-7, with D possibly matching TRBD2 (6 bases). The V end lost 0 bases, the J end lost 3 bases, and 15 bases lay between the germline ends. The CDR3 covers 16 residues. Germline loops: CDR1 LGHNA, CDR2 YSLEER. Here the CDR3 DNA reads TGCGCCAGCAGCCAAGAATTGGCGGGAACTGGCTACGAGCAGTACTTC. Translating gives CASSQELAGTGYEQYF.

The chain couples TRBV10-1 to TRBJ2-5, with D perhaps TRBD1 or TRBD2 (5 bases each). The J call may be wrong; the DNA end is better matched by TRBJ2-7. Germline lookup yields CDR1 WNHNN and CDR2 SYGVQD (reference sequence). The CDR3 extends over 11 amino acids. The DNA of the CDR3 is TGCGCCAGCAGTGAGGGGGGCGAGCAGTACTTC. The encoded protein is CASSEGGEQYF.